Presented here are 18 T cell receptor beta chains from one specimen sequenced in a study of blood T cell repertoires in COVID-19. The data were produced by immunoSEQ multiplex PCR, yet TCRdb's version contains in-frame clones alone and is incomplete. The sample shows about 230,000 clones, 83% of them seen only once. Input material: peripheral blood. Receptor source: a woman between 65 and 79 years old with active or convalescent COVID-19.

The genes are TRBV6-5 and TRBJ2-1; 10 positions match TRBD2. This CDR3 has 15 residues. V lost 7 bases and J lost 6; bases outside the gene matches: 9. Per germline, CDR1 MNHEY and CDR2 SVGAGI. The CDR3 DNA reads TGTGCCAGCAAAACTCTAGCGGGAGCGGGCAATGAGCAGTTCTTC. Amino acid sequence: CASKTLAGAGNEQFF.

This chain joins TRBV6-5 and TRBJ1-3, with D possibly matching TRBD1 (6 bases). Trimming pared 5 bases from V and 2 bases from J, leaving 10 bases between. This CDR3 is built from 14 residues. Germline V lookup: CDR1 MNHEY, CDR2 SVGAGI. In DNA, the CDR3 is TGTGCCAGCAGTAGCAACAGGGCTGGAAACACCATATATTTT. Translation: CASSSNRAGNTIYF.

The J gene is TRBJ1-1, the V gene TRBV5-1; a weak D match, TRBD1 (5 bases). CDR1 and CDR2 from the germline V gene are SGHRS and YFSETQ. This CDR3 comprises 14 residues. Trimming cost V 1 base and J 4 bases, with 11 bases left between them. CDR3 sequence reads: CASSLSAGITEAFF. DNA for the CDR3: TGCGCCAGCAGCTTGTCAGCAGGGATCACTGAAGCTTTCTTT. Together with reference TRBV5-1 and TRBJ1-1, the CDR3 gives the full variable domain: KAGVTQTPRYLIKTRGQQVTLSCSPISGHRSVSWYQQTPGQGLQFLFEYFSETQRNKGNFPGRFSGRQFSNSRSEMNVSTLELGDSALYLCASSLSAGITEAFFGQGTRLTVV.

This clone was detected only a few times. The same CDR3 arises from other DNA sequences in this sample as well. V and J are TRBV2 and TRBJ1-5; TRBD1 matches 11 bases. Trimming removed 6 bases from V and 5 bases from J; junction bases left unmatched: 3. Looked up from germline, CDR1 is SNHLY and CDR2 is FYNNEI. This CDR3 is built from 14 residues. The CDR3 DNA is TGTGCCAGCAGCGGGACAGGGGGTGATCAGCCCCAGCATTTT. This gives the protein CASSGTGGDQPQHF.

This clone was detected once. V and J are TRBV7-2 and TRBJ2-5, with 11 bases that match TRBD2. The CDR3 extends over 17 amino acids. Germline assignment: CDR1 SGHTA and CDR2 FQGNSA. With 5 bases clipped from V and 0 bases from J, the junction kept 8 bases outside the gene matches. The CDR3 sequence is CASSPQTSGEYQETQYF. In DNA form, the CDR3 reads TGTGCCAGCAGCCCGCAGACTAGCGGGGAATACCAAGAGACCCAGTACTTC. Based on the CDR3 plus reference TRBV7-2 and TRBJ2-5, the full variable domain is GAGVSQSPSNKVTEKGKDVELRCDPISGHTALYWYRQSLGQGLEFLIYFQGNSAPDKSGLPSDRFSAERTGGSVSTLTIQRTQQEDSAVYLCASSPQTSGEYQETQYFGPGTRLLVL.

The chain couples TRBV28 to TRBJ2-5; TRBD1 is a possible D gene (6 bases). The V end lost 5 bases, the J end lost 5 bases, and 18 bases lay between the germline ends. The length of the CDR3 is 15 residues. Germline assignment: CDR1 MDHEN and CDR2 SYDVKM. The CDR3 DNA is TGTGCCAGCAGTATCCCGACAGGCGATGGGGAGACCCAGTACTTC. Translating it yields CASSIPTGDGETQYF.

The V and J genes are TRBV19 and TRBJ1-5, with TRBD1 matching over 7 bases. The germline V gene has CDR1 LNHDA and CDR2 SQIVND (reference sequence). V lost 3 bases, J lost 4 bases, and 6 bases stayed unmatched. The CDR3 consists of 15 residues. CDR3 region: CASSMGQHNNQPQHF. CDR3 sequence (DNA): TGTGCCAGTAGTATGGGACAGCACAATAATCAGCCCCAGCATTTT.

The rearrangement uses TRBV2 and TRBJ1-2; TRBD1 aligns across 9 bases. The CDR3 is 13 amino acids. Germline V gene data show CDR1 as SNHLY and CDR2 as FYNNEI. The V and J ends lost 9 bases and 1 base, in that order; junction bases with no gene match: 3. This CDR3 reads CARRQGDNYGYTF. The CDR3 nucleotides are TGTGCCAGAAGACAGGGGGATAACTATGGCTACACCTTC.

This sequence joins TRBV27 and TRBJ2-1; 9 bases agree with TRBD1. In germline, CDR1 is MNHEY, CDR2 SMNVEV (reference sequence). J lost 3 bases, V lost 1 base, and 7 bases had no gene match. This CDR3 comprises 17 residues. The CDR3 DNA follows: TGTGCCAGCAGTTTATTGGCGGACAGGGGAAGCTACAATGAGCAGTTCTTC. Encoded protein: CASSLLADRGSYNEQFF.

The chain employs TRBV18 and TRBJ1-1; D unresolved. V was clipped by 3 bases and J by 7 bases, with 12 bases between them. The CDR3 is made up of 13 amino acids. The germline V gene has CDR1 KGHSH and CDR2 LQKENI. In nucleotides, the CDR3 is TGTGCCAGCTCACCGCGGCAGATAATTGAAGCTTTCTTT. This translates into CASSPRQIIEAFF.

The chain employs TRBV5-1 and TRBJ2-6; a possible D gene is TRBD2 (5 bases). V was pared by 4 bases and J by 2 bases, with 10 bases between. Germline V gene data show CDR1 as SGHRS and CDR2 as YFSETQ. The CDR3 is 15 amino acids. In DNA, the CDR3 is TGCGCCAGCAGCCAACGGGAAACTGGGGCCAACGTCCTGACTTTC. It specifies CASSQRETGANVLTF.

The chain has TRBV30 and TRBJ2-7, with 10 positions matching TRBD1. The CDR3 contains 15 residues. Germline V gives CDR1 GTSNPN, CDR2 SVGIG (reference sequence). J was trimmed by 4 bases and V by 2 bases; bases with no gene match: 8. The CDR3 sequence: CAWSRQGALGYEQYF. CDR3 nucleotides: TGTGCCTGGAGTCGACAGGGGGCTTTAGGATACGAGCAGTACTTC.

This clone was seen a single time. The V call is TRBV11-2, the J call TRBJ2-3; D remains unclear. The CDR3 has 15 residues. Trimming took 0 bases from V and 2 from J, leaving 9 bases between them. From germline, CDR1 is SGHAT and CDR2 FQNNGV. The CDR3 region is CASSLEAPYTDTQYF. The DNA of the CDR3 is TGTGCCAGCAGCTTAGAGGCCCCATACACAGATACGCAGTATTTT.

CDR3 sequence: CASSVGDRMNYGYTF. The CDR3 DNA follows: TGTGCCAGCAGCGTTGGCGACAGGATGAACTATGGCTACACCTTC. This chain links TRBV9 with TRBJ1-2, with a tentative D call TRBD1 (6 bases). The V end lost 2 bases, the J end lost 2 bases, and 13 bases lay between the germline ends. The CDR3 extends over 15 amino acids. CDR1 is SGDLS, CDR2 YYNGEE, per germline.

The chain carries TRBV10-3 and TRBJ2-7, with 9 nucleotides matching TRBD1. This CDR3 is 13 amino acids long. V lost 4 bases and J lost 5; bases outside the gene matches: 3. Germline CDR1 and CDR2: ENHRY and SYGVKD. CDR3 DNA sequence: TGTGCCATCAGTGGGCGACAGGGGGACGAGCAGTACTTC. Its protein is CAISGRQGDEQYF.

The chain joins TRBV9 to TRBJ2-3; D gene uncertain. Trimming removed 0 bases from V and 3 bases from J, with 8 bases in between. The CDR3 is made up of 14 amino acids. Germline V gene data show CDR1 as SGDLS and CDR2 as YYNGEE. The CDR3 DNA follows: TGTGCCAGCAGCGTAGGGAGATTAACAGATACGCAGTATTTT. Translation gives CASSVGRLTDTQYF.

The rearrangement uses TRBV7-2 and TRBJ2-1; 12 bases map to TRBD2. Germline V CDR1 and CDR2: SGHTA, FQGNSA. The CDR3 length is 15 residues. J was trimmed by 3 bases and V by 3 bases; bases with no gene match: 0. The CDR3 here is CASSLTSGGYNEQFF. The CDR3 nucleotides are TGTGCCAGCAGCTTGACTAGCGGGGGCTACAATGAGCAGTTCTTC.

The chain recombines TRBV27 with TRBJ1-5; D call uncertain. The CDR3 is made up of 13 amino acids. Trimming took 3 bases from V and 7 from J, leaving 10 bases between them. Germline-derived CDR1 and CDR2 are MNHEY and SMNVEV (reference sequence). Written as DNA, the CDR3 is TGTGCCAGCAGTTTTGGTCTCGGGCAGCCCCAGCATTTT. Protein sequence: CASSFGLGQPQHF.